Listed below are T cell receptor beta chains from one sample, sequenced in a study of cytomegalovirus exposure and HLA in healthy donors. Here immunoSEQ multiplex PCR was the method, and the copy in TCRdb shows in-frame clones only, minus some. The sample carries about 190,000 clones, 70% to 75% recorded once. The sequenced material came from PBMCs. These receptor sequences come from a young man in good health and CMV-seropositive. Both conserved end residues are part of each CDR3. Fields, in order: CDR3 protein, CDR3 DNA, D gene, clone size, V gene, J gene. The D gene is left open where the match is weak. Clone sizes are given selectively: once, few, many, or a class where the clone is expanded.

cdr3_aa: CASSLAAYEQYF
cdr3_nt: TGTGCCAGTAGTCTAGCGGCCTACGAGCAGTACTTC
d_call: TRBD2
clone_size: NA
v_call: TRBV19
j_call: TRBJ2-7

cdr3_aa: CASSATSGGAAYNEQFF
cdr3_nt: TGTGCCAGCTCAGCCACTAGCGGGGGGGCGGCGTACAATGAGCAGTTCTTC
d_call: TRBD2
clone_size: NA
v_call: TRBV18
j_call: TRBJ2-1

cdr3_aa: CASSWTGDNSPLHF
cdr3_nt: TGTGCCAGCAGTTGGACAGGGGATAATTCACCCCTCCACTTT
d_call: NA
clone_size: NA
v_call: TRBV21-1
j_call: TRBJ1-6

cdr3_aa: CASSALTTGGEQYF
cdr3_nt: TGTGCCAGCAGCGCGTTAACGACAGGGGGCGAGCAGTACTTC
d_call: TRBD1
clone_size: NA
v_call: TRBV9
j_call: TRBJ2-7

cdr3_aa: CASRNRDRGRTEAFF
cdr3_nt: TGTGCCAGCAGGAACCGGGACAGGGGGCGCACTGAAGCTTTCTTT
d_call: TRBD1
clone_size: NA
v_call: TRBV25-1
j_call: TRBJ1-1

cdr3_aa: CASSTTENTEAFF
cdr3_nt: TGTGCCAGTAGTACGACAGAGAACACTGAAGCTTTCTTT
d_call: NA
clone_size: few
v_call: TRBV19
j_call: TRBJ1-1

cdr3_aa: CASSLTSGTDTQYF
cdr3_nt: TGTGCCAGCAGTCTAACTAGCGGCACAGATACGCAGTATTTT
d_call: TRBD2
clone_size: few
v_call: TRBV6-5
j_call: TRBJ2-3

cdr3_aa: CAWSVLGEQYF
cdr3_nt: TGTGCCTGGAGTGTACTTGGCGAGCAGTACTTC
d_call: NA
clone_size: NA
v_call: TRBV30
j_call: TRBJ2-7

cdr3_aa: CASSSPGGFNQPQHF
cdr3_nt: TGTGCCAGCAGCTCCCCAGGGGGTTTCAATCAGCCCCAGCATTTT
d_call: TRBD1
clone_size: NA
v_call: TRBV7-2
j_call: TRBJ1-5

cdr3_aa: CASSRSGRDYEQYF
cdr3_nt: TGTGCCAGCAGCCGTAGCGGGAGGGATTACGAGCAGTACTTC
d_call: TRBD2
clone_size: NA
v_call: TRBV7-2
j_call: TRBJ2-7

cdr3_aa: CASSGGQASHEQYF
cdr3_nt: TGTGCCAGCAGTGGGGGACAGGCTAGTCACGAGCAGTACTTC
d_call: TRBD1
clone_size: NA
v_call: TRBV6-5
j_call: TRBJ2-7

cdr3_aa: CASSLGATGGETQYF
cdr3_nt: TGTGCTAGCAGCTTAGGGGCGACAGGCGGAGAGACCCAGTACTTC
d_call: NA
clone_size: NA
v_call: TRBV7-7
j_call: TRBJ2-5

cdr3_aa: CAWSGRYSYNEQFF
cdr3_nt: TGTGCCTGGAGTGGGCGGTACTCCTACAATGAGCAGTTCTTC
d_call: NA
clone_size: NA
v_call: TRBV30
j_call: TRBJ2-1

cdr3_aa: CASSQNGANTEAFF
cdr3_nt: TGCGCCAGCAGCCAAAACGGAGCGAACACTGAAGCTTTCTTT
d_call: NA
clone_size: NA
v_call: TRBV4-3
j_call: TRBJ1-1

cdr3_aa: CAGLGLAGFEQFF
cdr3_nt: TGCGCCGGTTTGGGACTAGCGGGATTTGAGCAGTTCTTC
d_call: TRBD2
clone_size: NA
v_call: TRBV10-1
j_call: TRBJ2-1

cdr3_aa: CASRPGLGAYEQYF
cdr3_nt: TGTGCCAGTAGGCCGGGACTGGGGGCCTACGAGCAGTACTTC
d_call: NA
clone_size: NA
v_call: TRBV19
j_call: TRBJ2-7

cdr3_aa: CASSLGVGVDGELFF
cdr3_nt: TGCGCCAGCAGCTTGGGCGTAGGGGTCGACGGGGAGCTGTTTTTT
d_call: NA
clone_size: NA
v_call: TRBV5-1
j_call: TRBJ2-2

cdr3_aa: CASSLGQGEYF
cdr3_nt: TGTGCCAGCAGTCTCGGACAGGGAGAGTACTTC
d_call: TRBD1
clone_size: NA
v_call: TRBV6-5
j_call: TRBJ2-7

cdr3_aa: CASIQDYTDTQYF
cdr3_nt: TGTGCCAGCATACAGGACTACACAGATACGCAGTATTTT
d_call: NA
clone_size: NA
v_call: TRBV2
j_call: TRBJ2-3

cdr3_aa: CASSLFPEVGGTEAFF
cdr3_nt: TGTGCCAGCAGCTTATTCCCGGAGGTCGGGGGGACTGAAGCTTTCTTT
d_call: NA
clone_size: NA
v_call: TRBV11-2
j_call: TRBJ1-1

cdr3_aa: CASSLGGGLDADTQYF
cdr3_nt: TGCGCCAGCAGCTTGGGTGGGGGACTAGACGCAGATACGCAGTATTTT
d_call: TRBD2
clone_size: NA
v_call: TRBV5-1
j_call: TRBJ2-3

cdr3_aa: CASKLAGDATQYF
cdr3_nt: TGTGCCAGCAAGCTAGCGGGAGACGCGACCCAGTACTTC
d_call: TRBD2
clone_size: few
v_call: TRBV7-2
j_call: TRBJ2-5

cdr3_aa: CASSPRVLSGNTIYF
cdr3_nt: TGTGCCAGCTCACCTCGGGTCCTCTCTGGAAACACCATATATTTT
d_call: NA
clone_size: NA
v_call: TRBV18
j_call: TRBJ1-3

cdr3_aa: CAWSGTQGVPYEQYF
cdr3_nt: TGTGCCTGGTCAGGGACGCAGGGGGTCCCCTACGAGCAGTACTTC
d_call: TRBD1
clone_size: NA
v_call: TRBV30
j_call: TRBJ2-7

cdr3_aa: CASSMEGRGQPQHF
cdr3_nt: TGTGCCAGTAGTATGGAGGGAAGAGGTCAGCCCCAGCATTTT
d_call: NA
clone_size: NA
v_call: TRBV19
j_call: TRBJ1-5

cdr3_aa: CASSSRTDLQVF
cdr3_nt: TGTGCCAGCAGCTCTAGGACTGATCTACAAGTCTTC
d_call: NA
clone_size: NA
v_call: TRBV9
j_call: TRBJ1-2

cdr3_aa: CASSWSGSTDTQYF
cdr3_nt: TGTGCCAGCAGCTGGAGCGGGAGCACAGATACGCAGTATTTT
d_call: NA
clone_size: few
v_call: TRBV5-5
j_call: TRBJ2-3

cdr3_aa: CASSQATDFSNQPQHF
cdr3_nt: TGCGCCAGCAGCCAAGCGACAGATTTTAGCAATCAGCCCCAGCATTTT
d_call: NA
clone_size: NA
v_call: TRBV4-1
j_call: TRBJ1-5

cdr3_aa: CASGSRTSGRPWDEQFF
cdr3_nt: TGTGCCAGCGGCAGTCGGACTAGCGGGAGGCCCTGGGATGAGCAGTTCTTC
d_call: TRBD2
clone_size: NA
v_call: TRBV27
j_call: TRBJ2-1

cdr3_aa: CASSPRQGAHEQYF
cdr3_nt: TGTGCCAGCAGCCCGAGACAGGGGGCCCACGAGCAGTACTTC
d_call: TRBD1
clone_size: NA
v_call: TRBV9
j_call: TRBJ2-7

cdr3_aa: CAISPGQGGNTEAFF
cdr3_nt: TGTGCCATCAGCCCGGGACAGGGGGGAAACACTGAAGCTTTCTTT
d_call: TRBD1
clone_size: NA
v_call: TRBV10-3
j_call: TRBJ1-1

cdr3_aa: CASGNSRDRGPYEQYF
cdr3_nt: TGTGCTAGTGGTAACTCCCGGGACAGGGGTCCCTACGAGCAGTACTTC
d_call: TRBD1
clone_size: NA
v_call: TRBV12-5
j_call: TRBJ2-7

cdr3_aa: CASSIGQGQGRYEQYF
cdr3_nt: TGTGCCAGTAGTATAGGACAGGGACAGGGGCGCTACGAGCAGTACTTC
d_call: TRBD1
clone_size: few
v_call: TRBV19
j_call: TRBJ2-7

cdr3_aa: CASSLVGWVRGAYEQYF
cdr3_nt: TGCGCCAGCAGCTTGGTGGGATGGGTGCGGGGCGCCTACGAGCAGTACTTC
d_call: NA
clone_size: NA
v_call: TRBV5-1
j_call: TRBJ2-7

cdr3_aa: CASSLPPGTQYF
cdr3_nt: TGTGCCAGCAGCTTACCTCCCGGGACCCAGTACTTC
d_call: NA
clone_size: NA
v_call: TRBV5-6
j_call: TRBJ2-5

cdr3_aa: CASSMTGGRYNEQFF
cdr3_nt: TGTGCCAGCAGTATGACTGGCGGGAGGTACAATGAGCAGTTCTTC
d_call: TRBD2
clone_size: few
v_call: TRBV2
j_call: TRBJ2-1

cdr3_aa: CASSYTTGTPVDEQYF
cdr3_nt: TGTGCCAGCAGTTATACCACAGGGACCCCCGTCGACGAGCAGTACTTC
d_call: NA
clone_size: once
v_call: TRBV6-6
j_call: TRBJ2-7

cdr3_aa: CASRGQATNEKLFF
cdr3_nt: TGTGCCAGCAGAGGACAGGCAACTAATGAAAAACTGTTTTTT
d_call: TRBD1
clone_size: NA
v_call: TRBV27
j_call: TRBJ1-4

cdr3_aa: CASTMDTSNYGYTF
cdr3_nt: TGTGCCAGCACGATGGACACCTCTAACTATGGCTACACCTTC
d_call: NA
clone_size: NA
v_call: TRBV6-6
j_call: TRBJ1-2

cdr3_aa: CAWSLGRGGFGELFF
cdr3_nt: TGTGCCTGGAGTCTCGGGCGGGGGGGATTCGGGGAGCTGTTTTTT
d_call: TRBD2
clone_size: NA
v_call: TRBV30
j_call: TRBJ2-2

cdr3_aa: CASSQEQLMNTEAFF
cdr3_nt: TGCGCCAGCAGCCAAGAACAGCTAATGAACACTGAAGCTTTCTTT
d_call: NA
clone_size: NA
v_call: TRBV4-1
j_call: TRBJ1-1

cdr3_aa: CASSQERTSGGAGTDTQYF
cdr3_nt: TGCGCCAGCAGCCAAGAGAGGACTAGCGGGGGGGCCGGAACAGATACGCAGTATTTT
d_call: TRBD2
clone_size: NA
v_call: TRBV4-3
j_call: TRBJ2-3